What follows describes a single T cell receptor (beta chain). As processed by the authors: Scientists estimated how many nucleated cells there were by amplifying reference gene primers. The protocol was immunoSEQ multiplex PCR, while the TCRdb copy is restricted to in-frame clones and leaves out a portion. Clonal size and the V and J genes are those of that table, whereas D and trimming came from the DNA. In the table there are 200,000 to 300,000 clones, 70% to 90% of which are singletons. This specimen belongs to a study of blood T cell repertoires in COVID-19. About the research overall: Samples of COVID-19 (acute and convalescent) were obtained from the United States, Italy and Spain. T cells, B-cell-depleted T cells, or PBMCs supplied cDNA or gDNA.

Per germline, CDR1 SGHVS and CDR2 FNYEAQ. V dropped 1 base and J dropped 7 bases, with 13 bases sitting between them. The length of the CDR3 is 14 residues. The rearrangement links TRBV7-6 to TRBJ1-1; a possible D gene is TRBD1 (5 bases). Sequencing was performed on peripheral blood. The receptor comes from a woman in her thirties or forties with acute or convalescent COVID-19. Here the CDR3 reads CASSLEMGGDEAFF. The CDR3 coding sequence is TGTGCCAGCAGCTTAGAGATGGGGGGAGATGAAGCTTTCTTT.